This T cell receptor beta chain emerged from a study of cytomegalovirus exposure and HLA in healthy donors. Study-level points and caveats: Sequencing had likely introduced a cluster of highly shared sequence variants as an artifact.

Worth noting for this clone: Antigen specificity is unknown.

With 3 bases removed from V and 4 bases from J, the gap between germline ends came to 10 bases. The CDR3 contains 13 residues. The V gene's germline CDR1 is SGHRS and CDR2 YFSETQ. Primers included in the PCR were 60 Vbeta and 13 Jbeta primers. In the original analysis: The count from a later analysis was 60 million to 85 million unique TCR beta chains, 9 million to 12 million of them shared. Assay: immunoSEQ multiplex PCR; the TCRdb copy retains only in-frame clones and omits some. V, J and clone size derive from that table, while D and trimming were established from the DNA sequence. In the table there are some 150,000 clones, around 69% of which are singletons.

Sample: PBMCs. The TCR sequence derives from a woman aged 30 to 39 in good health and CMV-seronegative. The V gene is TRBV5-1, the J gene TRBJ1-1; D is undetermined. The CDR3: CASSWVTPTEAFF. The CDR3 DNA is TGCGCCAGCAGCTGGGTGACACCCACTGAAGCTTTCTTT.